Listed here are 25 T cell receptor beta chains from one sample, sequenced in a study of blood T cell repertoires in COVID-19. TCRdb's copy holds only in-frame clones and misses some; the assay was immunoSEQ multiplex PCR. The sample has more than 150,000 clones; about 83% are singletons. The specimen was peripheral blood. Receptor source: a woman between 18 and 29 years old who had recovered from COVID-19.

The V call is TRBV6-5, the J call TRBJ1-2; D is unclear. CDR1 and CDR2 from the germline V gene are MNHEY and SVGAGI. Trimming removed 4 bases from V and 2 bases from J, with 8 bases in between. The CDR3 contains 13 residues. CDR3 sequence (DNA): TGTGCCAGCAGTTCCCCGGGAAACTATGGCTACACCTTC. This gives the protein CASSSPGNYGYTF.

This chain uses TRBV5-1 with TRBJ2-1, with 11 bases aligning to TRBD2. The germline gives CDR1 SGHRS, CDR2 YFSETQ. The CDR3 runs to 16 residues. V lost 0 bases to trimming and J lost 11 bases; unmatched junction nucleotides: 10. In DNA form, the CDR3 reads TGCGCCAGCAGCTTGGATTGGCTAGCGGGAGGAGCTAAGCAGTTCTTC. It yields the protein CASSLDWLAGGAKQFF.

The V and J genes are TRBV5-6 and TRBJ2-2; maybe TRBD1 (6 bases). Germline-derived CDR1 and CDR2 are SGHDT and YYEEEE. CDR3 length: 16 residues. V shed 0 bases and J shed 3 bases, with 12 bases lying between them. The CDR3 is CASSLGPGAYTGELFF. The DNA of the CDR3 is TGTGCCAGCAGCTTGGGCCCAGGGGCTTACACCGGGGAGCTGTTTTTT.

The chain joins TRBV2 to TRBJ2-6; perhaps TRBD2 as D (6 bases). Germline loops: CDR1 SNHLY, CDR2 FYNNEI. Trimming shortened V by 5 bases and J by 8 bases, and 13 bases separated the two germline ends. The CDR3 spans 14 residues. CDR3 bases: TGTGCCAGCAGTTCGGGACTGGGCTCCAACGTCCTGACTTTC. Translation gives CASSSGLGSNVLTF.

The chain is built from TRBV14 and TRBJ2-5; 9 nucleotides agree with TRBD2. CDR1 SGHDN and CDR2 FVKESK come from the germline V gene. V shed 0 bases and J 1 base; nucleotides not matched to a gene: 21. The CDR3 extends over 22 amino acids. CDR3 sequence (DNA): TGTGCCAGCAGCCAAGACGGGGGCCCTAGCGGGGTAAGAGGAGGGATCCAAGAGACCCAGTACTTC. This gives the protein CASSQDGGPSGVRGGIQETQYF.

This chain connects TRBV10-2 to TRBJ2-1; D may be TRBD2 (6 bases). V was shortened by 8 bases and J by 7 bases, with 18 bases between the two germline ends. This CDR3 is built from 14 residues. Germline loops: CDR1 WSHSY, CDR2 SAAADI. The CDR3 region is CASGRLESRNEQFF. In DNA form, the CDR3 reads TGCGCCAGCGGAAGACTAGAATCTAGGAATGAGCAGTTCTTC.

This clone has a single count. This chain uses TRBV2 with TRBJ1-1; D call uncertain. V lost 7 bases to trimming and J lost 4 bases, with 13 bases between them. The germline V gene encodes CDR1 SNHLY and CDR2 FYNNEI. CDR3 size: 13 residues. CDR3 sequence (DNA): TGTGCCAGCAATCCAAAGATGAGCACTGAAGCTTTCTTT. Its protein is CASNPKMSTEAFF.

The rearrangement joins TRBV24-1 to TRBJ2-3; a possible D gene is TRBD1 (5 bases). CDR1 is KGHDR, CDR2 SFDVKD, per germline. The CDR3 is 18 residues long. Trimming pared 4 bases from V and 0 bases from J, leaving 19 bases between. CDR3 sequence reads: CATSDPSKDKSSTDTQYF. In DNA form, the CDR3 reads TGTGCCACCAGTGACCCCTCTAAGGACAAATCTAGCACAGATACGCAGTATTTT.

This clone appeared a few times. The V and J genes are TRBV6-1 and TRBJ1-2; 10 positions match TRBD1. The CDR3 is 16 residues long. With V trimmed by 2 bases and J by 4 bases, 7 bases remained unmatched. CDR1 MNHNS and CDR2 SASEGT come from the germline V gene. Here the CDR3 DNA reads TGTGCCAGCAGTGAAACAGGGACAGGGGTCGGCTATGGCTACACCTTC. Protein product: CASSETGTGVGYGYTF.

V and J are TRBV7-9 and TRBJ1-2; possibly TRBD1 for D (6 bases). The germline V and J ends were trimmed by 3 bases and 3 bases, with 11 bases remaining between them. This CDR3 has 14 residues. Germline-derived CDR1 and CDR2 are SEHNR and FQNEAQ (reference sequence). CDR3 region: CASSFGGPDYGYTF. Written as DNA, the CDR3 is TGTGCCAGCAGCTTTGGGGGCCCTGACTATGGCTACACCTTC.

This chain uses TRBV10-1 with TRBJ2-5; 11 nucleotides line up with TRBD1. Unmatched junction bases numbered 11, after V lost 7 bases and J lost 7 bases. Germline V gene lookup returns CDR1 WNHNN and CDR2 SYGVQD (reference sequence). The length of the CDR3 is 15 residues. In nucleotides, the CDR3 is TGCGCCAGCACCCGGGACAGGGGGAACGGCGGGACCCAGTACTTC. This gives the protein CASTRDRGNGGTQYF.

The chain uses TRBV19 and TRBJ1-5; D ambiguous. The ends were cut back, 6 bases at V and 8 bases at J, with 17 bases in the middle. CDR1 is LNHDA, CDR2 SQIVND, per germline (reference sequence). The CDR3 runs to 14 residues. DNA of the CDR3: TGTGCCAGTAGCAACTCCCTGGTGGTGGAGCCCCAGCATTTT. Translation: CASSNSLVVEPQHF.

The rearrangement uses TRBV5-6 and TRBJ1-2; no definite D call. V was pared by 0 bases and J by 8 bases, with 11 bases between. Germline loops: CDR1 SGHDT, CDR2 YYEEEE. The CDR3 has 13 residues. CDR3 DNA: TGTGCCAGCAGCTTGGACTCGGTTCGAGGCTACACCTTC. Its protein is CASSLDSVRGYTF.

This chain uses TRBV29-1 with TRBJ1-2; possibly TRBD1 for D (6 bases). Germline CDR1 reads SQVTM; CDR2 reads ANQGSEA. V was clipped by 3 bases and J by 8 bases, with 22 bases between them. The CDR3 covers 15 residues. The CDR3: CSVDGEAGGAMGYTF. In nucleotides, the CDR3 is TGCAGCGTTGACGGTGAGGCGGGGGGCGCGATGGGCTACACCTTC.

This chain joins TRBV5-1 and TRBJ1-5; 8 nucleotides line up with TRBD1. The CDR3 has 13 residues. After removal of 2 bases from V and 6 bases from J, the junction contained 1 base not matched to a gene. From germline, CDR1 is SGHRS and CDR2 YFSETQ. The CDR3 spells CASSFGQGQPQHF. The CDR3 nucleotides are TGCGCCAGCAGCTTCGGACAGGGTCAGCCCCAGCATTTT.

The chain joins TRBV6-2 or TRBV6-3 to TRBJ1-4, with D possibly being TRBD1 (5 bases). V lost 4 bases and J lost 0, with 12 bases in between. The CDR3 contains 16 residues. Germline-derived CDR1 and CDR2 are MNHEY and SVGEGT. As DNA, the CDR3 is TGTGCCAGCAGTTCTGGGACTGGAGCAACTAATGAAAAACTGTTTTTT. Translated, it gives CASSSGTGATNEKLFF.

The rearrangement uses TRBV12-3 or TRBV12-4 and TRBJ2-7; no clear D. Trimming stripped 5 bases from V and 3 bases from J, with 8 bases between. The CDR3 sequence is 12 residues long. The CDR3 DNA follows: TGTGCCAGCAGTCTTCGTATCTACGAGCAGTACTTC. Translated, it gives CASSLRIYEQYF.

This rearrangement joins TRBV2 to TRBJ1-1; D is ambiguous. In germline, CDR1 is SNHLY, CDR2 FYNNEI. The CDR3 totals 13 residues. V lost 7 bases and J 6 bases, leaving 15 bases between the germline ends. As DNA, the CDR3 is TGTGCCAGCAATTTAAACGTATACTCTGAAGCTTTCTTT. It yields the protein CASNLNVYSEAFF.

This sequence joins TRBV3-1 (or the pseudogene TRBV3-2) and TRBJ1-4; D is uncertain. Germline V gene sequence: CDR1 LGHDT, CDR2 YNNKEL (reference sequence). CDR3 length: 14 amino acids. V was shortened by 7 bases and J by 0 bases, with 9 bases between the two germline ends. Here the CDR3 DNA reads TGTGCCAGCAAAAACAGAGCAACTAATGAAAAACTGTTTTTT. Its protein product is CASKNRATNEKLFF.

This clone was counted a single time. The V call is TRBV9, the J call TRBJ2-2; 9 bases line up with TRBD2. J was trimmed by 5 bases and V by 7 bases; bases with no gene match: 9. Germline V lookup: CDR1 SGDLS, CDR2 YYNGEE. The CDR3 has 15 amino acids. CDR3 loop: CASSAGGLSTGELFF. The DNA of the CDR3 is TGTGCCAGCTCAGCGGGAGGTTTAAGTACCGGGGAGCTGTTTTTT. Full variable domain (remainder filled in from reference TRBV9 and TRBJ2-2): DSGVTQTPKHLITATGQRVTLRCSPRSGDLSVYWYQQSLDQGLQFLIQYYNGEERAKGNILERFSAQQFPDLHSELNLSSLELGDSALYFCASSAGGLSTGELFFGEGSRLTVL.

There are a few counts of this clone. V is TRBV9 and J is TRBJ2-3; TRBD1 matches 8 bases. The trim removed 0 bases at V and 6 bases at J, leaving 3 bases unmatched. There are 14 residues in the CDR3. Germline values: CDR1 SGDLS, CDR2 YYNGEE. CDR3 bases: TGTGCCAGCAGCGTAGCTTACAGGGGGGATACGCAGTATTTT. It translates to CASSVAYRGDTQYF.

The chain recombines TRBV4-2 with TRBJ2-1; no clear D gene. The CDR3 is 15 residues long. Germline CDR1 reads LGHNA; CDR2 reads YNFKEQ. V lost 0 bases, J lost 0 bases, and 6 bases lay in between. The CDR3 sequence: CASSQENLSYNEQFF. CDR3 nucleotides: TGTGCCAGCAGCCAAGAAAATCTCTCCTACAATGAGCAGTTCTTC.

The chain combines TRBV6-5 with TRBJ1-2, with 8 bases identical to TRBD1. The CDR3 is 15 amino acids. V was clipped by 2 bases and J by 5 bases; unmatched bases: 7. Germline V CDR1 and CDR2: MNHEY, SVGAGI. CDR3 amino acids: CASSYGQGAWYGYTF. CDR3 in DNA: TGTGCCAGCAGTTACGGGCAGGGGGCATGGTATGGCTACACCTTC.

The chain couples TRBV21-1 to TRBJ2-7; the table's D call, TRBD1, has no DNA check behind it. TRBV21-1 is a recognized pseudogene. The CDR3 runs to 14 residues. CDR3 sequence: CASSCRQGPYEQYV. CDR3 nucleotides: TGTGCCAGCAGCTGTAGACAGGGCCCCTACGAGCAGTACGTC.

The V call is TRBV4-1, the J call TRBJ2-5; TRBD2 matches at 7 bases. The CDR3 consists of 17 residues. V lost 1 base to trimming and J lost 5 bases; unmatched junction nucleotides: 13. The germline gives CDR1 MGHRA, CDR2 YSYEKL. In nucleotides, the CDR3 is TGCGCCAGCAGCCAAGGGGGGGGGAATCTAGCGCGGGAGACCCAGTACTTC. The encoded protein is CASSQGGGNLARETQYF.